Listed here are 25 T cell receptor beta chains from one sample, sequenced in a study of T-cell reconstitution after alpha-beta-depleted transplantation in children. TCRbeta library preparation incorporated unique molecular identifiers. TCRdb used MiXCR to reprocess the PCR reads, holding one entry per CDR3 protein. The sample includes 420,000 or so distinct CDR3 sequences, roughly 10% of them seen just once. The source material was PBMCs from the stem cell graft donor, sampled from the stem cell graft. The origin of the receptors is a human donor who donated a stem cell graft to a child with acute myeloid leukemia.

This clonotype was seen more than once but under ten times. The chain links TRBV5-8 to TRBJ2-1, with 13 bases aligning to TRBD2. After removal of 5 bases from V and 6 bases from J, the junction contained 8 bases not matched to a gene. The CDR3 is 16 residues long. From germline, CDR1 is SGHTS and CDR2 YDEGEE. The CDR3, as DNA: TGTGCCAGCAGAACAGGGACTAGCGGGAAGTTCAATGAGCAGTTCTTC. It codes for CASRTGTSGKFNEQFF.

This clonotype was observed a few times. The chain uses TRBV20-1 and TRBJ2-1; TRBD2 matches 8 bases. Per germline, CDR1 DFQATT and CDR2 SNEGSKA (reference sequence). The CDR3 runs to 12 residues. Trimming cost V 6 bases and J 7 bases; bases outside gene matches: 5. The CDR3 bases are TGCAGTGCCACCGGGGGGGGAAATGAGCAGTTCTTC. It specifies CSATGGGNEQFF.

The genes are TRBV12-3 or TRBV12-4 and TRBJ2-7; D perhaps matches TRBD1 (7 bases). V was pared by 5 bases and J by 4 bases, with 15 bases between. The CDR3 has 14 residues. DNA of the CDR3: TGTGCCAGCAGTCAACAACAGGGGAGGTACGAGCAGTACTTC. Its translation: CASSQQQGRYEQYF.

The J gene is TRBJ2-1, the V gene TRBV20-1; 11 bases are a match to TRBD2. The CDR3 is made up of 16 amino acids. V was pared by 2 bases and J by 0 bases, with 3 bases of the junction left unmatched. Per the germline V gene, CDR1 is DFQATT and CDR2 is SNEGSKA (reference sequence). Written as DNA, the CDR3 is TGCAGTGCTAGAACTAGCGGGAGAGTCTCCTACAATGAGCAGTTCTTC. It specifies CSARTSGRVSYNEQFF.

This chain links TRBV10-3 with TRBJ2-2, with D unclear. The V and J ends lost 7 bases and 0 bases respectively, with 6 bases between them. This CDR3 spans 13 amino acids. The germline gives CDR1 ENHRY, CDR2 SYGVKD. CDR3 amino acids: CAITVPNTGELFF. The CDR3 DNA follows: TGTGCCATCACGGTACCGAACACCGGGGAGCTGTTTTTT.

Only a few counts were recorded for this clonotype. CDR3 DNA sequence: TGCGCCAGCAGCTTGGGGCAATCAGGACTCTACGAGCAGTACTTC. This codes for CASSLGQSGLYEQYF. The chain is built from TRBV5-1 and TRBJ2-7; possible D gene TRBD2, 5 bases. Germline V gene lookup returns CDR1 SGHRS and CDR2 YFSETQ. Trimming cost V 0 bases and J 3 bases, with 13 bases left between them. This CDR3 is 15 amino acids long. The full variable domain, completed using reference TRBV5-1 and TRBJ2-7, is KAGVTQTPRYLIKTRGQQVTLSCSPISGHRSVSWYQQTPGQGLQFLFEYFSETQRNKGNFPGRFSGRQFSNSRSEMNVSTLELGDSALYLCASSLGQSGLYEQYFGPGTRLTVT.

This clonotype was found a few times. As DNA, the CDR3 is TGCAGCGTTGATCTGGAGATCGATGAGCAGTTCTTC. It translates to CSVDLEIDEQFF. The V call is TRBV29-1, the J call TRBJ2-1; D gene ambiguous. V lost 3 bases to trimming and J lost 8 bases, with 11 bases between them. This CDR3 is 12 amino acids long. Germline V lookup: CDR1 SQVTM, CDR2 ANQGSEA.

Ten or more counts support this clonotype. V gene TRBV7-9 combines with J gene TRBJ1-1, with D possibly TRBD1 on 5 matching bases. V was cut by 1 base and J by 6 bases, with 15 bases left in between. Per the germline V gene, CDR1 is SEHNR and CDR2 is FQNEAQ (reference sequence). This CDR3 comprises 15 residues. In nucleotides, the CDR3 is TGTGCCAGCAGCTTAGATGGGGGTAACCTGGCTGAAGCTTTCTTT. It translates to CASSLDGGNLAEAFF.

This clonotype showed up just a few times. The chain is built from TRBV25-1 and TRBJ2-2; no reliable D call. The germline CDR1 and CDR2 sequences are MGHDK and SYGVNS. CDR3 size: 14 residues. The V and J ends lost 0 bases and 5 bases respectively, with 7 bases between them. The CDR3: CASSEYFGTGELFF. CDR3 DNA sequence: TGTGCCAGCAGTGAATATTTTGGGACCGGGGAGCTGTTTTTT.

A word on this clonotype: It may be a read error: a sequence one base away is much more abundant. The CDR3 bases are TGTGCCAGCGGCTTTGGCCAGCGGGAGGTTAAGCAGTACTTC. It yields the protein CASGFGQREVKQYF. The V call is TRBV5-6, the J call TRBJ2-7; 9 nucleotides align to TRBD2. Germline V gene lookup returns CDR1 SGHDT and CDR2 YYEEEE. The CDR3 is 14 amino acids.

This clonotype was counted a few times. The chain recombines TRBV29-1 with TRBJ2-5; possibly TRBD2 for D (6 bases). Germline CDR1 reads SQVTM; CDR2 reads ANQGSEA. V was clipped by 3 bases and J by 3 bases, with 14 bases between them. The CDR3 has 14 amino acids. Here the CDR3 reads CSVDWGTGEETQYF. In nucleotides, the CDR3 is TGCAGCGTTGATTGGGGTACGGGGGAAGAGACCCAGTACTTC.

J is TRBJ2-3 and V is TRBV20-1; 8 nucleotides agree with TRBD2. The germline gives CDR1 DFQATT, CDR2 SNEGSKA (reference sequence). After removal of 6 bases from V and 2 bases from J, the junction contained 7 bases not matched to a gene. The CDR3 loop spans 14 amino acids. CDR3: CSAFRAGVTDTQYF. Written as DNA, the CDR3 is TGCAGTGCGTTCCGAGCGGGGGTCACAGATACGCAGTATTTT.

The chain carries TRBV20-1 and TRBJ2-7; tentatively, D is TRBD2 (6 bases). Trimming pared 3 bases from V and 5 bases from J, leaving 8 bases between. CDR1 is DFQATT, CDR2 SNEGSKA, per germline (reference sequence). There are 11 residues in the CDR3. The CDR3 DNA reads TGCAGTGCTAGGCGGGAAAACGAGCAGTACTTC. Its translation: CSARRENEQYF.

The chain employs TRBV5-5 and TRBJ1-1; D perhaps matches TRBD1 (5 bases). CDR3 length: 17 amino acids. CDR1 and CDR2 (germline): SGHKS, YYEKEE (reference sequence). Trimming pared 2 bases from V and 0 bases from J, leaving 17 bases between. This CDR3 reads CASSFWGSGSMNTEAFF. The DNA of the CDR3 is TGTGCCAGCAGCTTTTGGGGGTCAGGGAGCATGAACACTGAAGCTTTCTTT.

This clonotype was counted only a few times. The chain joins TRBV5-1 to TRBJ2-3, with 8 bases that match TRBD2. The germline CDR1 and CDR2 sequences are SGHRS and YFSETQ. This CDR3 has 16 residues. Trimming cost V 4 bases and J 0 bases; bases outside gene matches: 7. CDR3 in amino acids: CASSLWTSRSTDTQYF. Here the CDR3 DNA reads TGCGCCAGCAGCCTCTGGACTAGCCGTAGCACAGATACGCAGTATTTT.

A remark on this clonotype: A much larger clone lies one base from this, so it may be a read error. The chain carries TRBV10-3 and TRBJ2-1, with D unclear. CDR1 is ENHRY and CDR2 is SYGVKD in the germline V gene. Deletions cut 0 bases from V and 7 bases from J, with 13 bases between. The CDR3 consists of 15 residues. The CDR3 DNA sequence: TGTGCCATCAGTGAGTCGTGGAGCCAAGTTAATGAGCAGTTCTTC. The encoded protein is CAISESWSQVNEQFF.

This clonotype was seen just once. This may be a read error, as it is one base from a much larger clone. Here the CDR3 DNA reads TGTGCCAGCTGCCACGGATATCGCGGGGGTAGCACAGATACGCAGTATTTT. This translates into CASCHGYRGGSTDTQYF. The chain couples TRBV3-1 to TRBJ2-3; 7 bases line up with TRBD2. This CDR3 contains 17 residues. From germline, CDR1 is LGHDT and CDR2 YNNKEL (reference sequence).

This clonotype came up once. The chain is built from TRBV6-6 and TRBJ2-7; D unresolved. The germline gives CDR1 MNHNY, CDR2 SVGAGI (reference sequence). The CDR3 is made up of 11 amino acids. CDR3 DNA: TGTGCCACCAGTCATGGCGCCTCGCAGTACGTC. As protein: CATSHGASQYV.

This clonotype was observed at least ten times. The rearrangement links TRBV7-2 to TRBJ2-7, with 7 positions matching TRBD2. V gave up 5 bases and J gave up 0 bases; unmatched junction bases: 1. From germline, CDR1 is SGHTA and CDR2 FQGNSA. The CDR3 covers 13 residues. The CDR3 sequence: CASSRDYSYEQYV. The CDR3 nucleotides read TGTGCCAGCAGCCGGGACTACTCCTACGAGCAGTACGTC.

This clonotype has at least ten counts. The chain combines TRBV12-3 or TRBV12-4 with TRBJ1-5; 8 bases fit TRBD1. The V segment lost 3 bases and the J segment 6 bases; nucleotides outside the gene matches: 7. The CDR3 extends over 15 amino acids. The CDR3 here is CASSLSQGAGQPQHF. CDR3 DNA: TGTGCCAGCAGTTTGAGCCAGGGGGCAGGTCAGCCCCAGCATTTT.

This clonotype was seen a handful of times. A junction end diverges from the germline sequence, so it may reflect a read error. The chain couples TRBV7-2 to TRBJ2-3; D is ambiguous. Germline-derived CDR1 and CDR2 are SGHTA and FQGNSA. The CDR3 is 16 residues long. CDR3 residues: CASNLVGTASTDTQYF. The CDR3 DNA is TGTGCCAGCAACTTAGTAGGTACAGCGAGCACAGATACGCAGTATTTT. The complete variable domain, with remaining parts taken from reference TRBV7-2 and TRBJ2-3, reads GAGVSQSPSNKVTEKGKDVELRCDPISGHTALYWYRQSLGQGLEFLIYFQGNSAPDKSGLPSDRFSAERTGGSVSTLTIQRTQQEDSAVYLCASNLVGTASTDTQYFGPGTRLTVL.

This clonotype was detected ten times or more. This chain connects TRBV21-1 to TRBJ2-5; the D segment call TRBD1 is taken from the table without a DNA check. TRBV21-1 is a documented pseudogene. The CDR3 consists of 14 residues. This CDR3 reads CASSKKQGQETQYF. CDR3 sequence (DNA): TGTGCCAGCAGCAAAAAACAGGGGCAAGAGACCCAGTACTTC.

The rearrangement joins TRBV29-1 to TRBJ2-7; no clear D. Trimming cost V 3 bases and J 5 bases, with 8 bases left between them. CDR1 and CDR2 from the germline V gene are SQVTM and ANQGSEA. The CDR3 loop spans 11 amino acids. The CDR3 DNA is TGCAGCGTTGATATCTTAAACGAGCAGTACTTC. Amino acid sequence: CSVDILNEQYF.

In this sample, this clonotype turned up a few times. The chain carries TRBV20-1 and TRBJ2-7; TRBD1 agrees at 7 bases. Losses at the gene ends were 6 bases for V and 2 bases for J; bases not matched to a gene: 7. The CDR3 is made up of 13 amino acids. CDR1 and CDR2 from the germline V gene are DFQATT and SNEGSKA (reference sequence). The CDR3 region has the DNA TGCAGTGCGAGGGAACAGGGGACCTACGAGCAGTACGTC. Translation gives CSAREQGTYEQYV.

This clonotype has more than one count but fewer than ten. This chain links TRBV7-2 with TRBJ2-1; 14 bases match TRBD2. The CDR3 runs 13 residues. Germline V CDR1 and CDR2: SGHTA, FQGNSA. J gave up 12 bases and V 4 bases, and 2 bases lay outside the gene matches. This CDR3 reads CASSSGLAGVQFF. CDR3 DNA sequence: TGTGCCAGCAGCTCGGGACTAGCGGGAGTGCAGTTCTTC.